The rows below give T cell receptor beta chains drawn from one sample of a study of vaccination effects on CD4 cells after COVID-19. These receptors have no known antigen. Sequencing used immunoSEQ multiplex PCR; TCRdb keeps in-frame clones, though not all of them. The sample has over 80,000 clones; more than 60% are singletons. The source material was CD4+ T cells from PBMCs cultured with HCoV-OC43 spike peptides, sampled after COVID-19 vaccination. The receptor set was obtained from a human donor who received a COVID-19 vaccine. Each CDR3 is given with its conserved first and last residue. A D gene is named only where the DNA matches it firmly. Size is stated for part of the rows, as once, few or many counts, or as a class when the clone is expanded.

TGTGCCACCGCGACCGGGGACATTCAGTACTTC,CATATGDIQYF,TRBJ2-4,few,TRBV24-1,-
TGTGCCAGCAGCATGACAGGGGCTGAAGCTTTCTTT,CASSMTGAEAFF,TRBJ1-1,few,TRBV12-3/TRBV12-4,TRBD1
TGCGCCAGCAGTCGGGACTTAAACACTGAAGCTTTCTTT,CASSRDLNTEAFF,TRBJ1-1,-,TRBV4-1,-
TGTGCCAGTAGTCCGGACAGGGGCTATGGAAACACCATATATTTT,CASSPDRGYGNTIYF,TRBJ1-3,few,TRBV19,TRBD1
TGTGCCAGTAGTATACGGCAGAACTATGGCTACACCTTC,CASSIRQNYGYTF,TRBJ1-2,-,TRBV19,-
TGTGCCAGCAGTTCGAAACTACAGGGGGCGTTTGAAAAACTGTTTTTT,CASSSKLQGAFEKLFF,TRBJ1-4,-,TRBV27,TRBD1
TGTGCCAGCAGTTCGAGACCACAGGGAGGGACCCAGTACTTC,CASSSRPQGGTQYF,TRBJ2-5,-,TRBV3-1/TRBV3-2,-
TGTGCCAGCAGCTTAGCTGGGAACTCTAACTATGGCTACACCTTC,CASSLAGNSNYGYTF,TRBJ1-2,-,TRBV7-8,-
TGCAGCGTCGAGGTACAGGGGGGACAGCCCCAGCATTTT,CSVEVQGGQPQHF,TRBJ1-5,-,TRBV29-1,TRBD1
TGTGCCAGCAGCGTTGGCCTTCTAGCGGGGGGGGAAGAGACCCAGTACTTC,CASSVGLLAGGEETQYF,TRBJ2-5,-,TRBV9,TRBD2
TGTGCCAGCAGCTTGGACACGAACTATGGCTACACCTTC,CASSLDTNYGYTF,TRBJ1-2,-,TRBV5-5,-
TGTGCCAGCAGCACGAGGGACAGGCTGGAGGAGACCCAGTACTTC,CASSTRDRLEETQYF,TRBJ2-5,-,TRBV13,TRBD1
TGTGCCAGCGTGTCAAGGGTCCCTGGGGATCCCCTCCACTTT,CASVSRVPGDPLHF,TRBJ1-6,few,TRBV6-7,-
TGCGCCAGCAGCCAAGTATTAGCGAATGAGCAGTTCTTC,CASSQVLANEQFF,TRBJ2-1,once,TRBV4-1,-
TGTGCCAGCAGTTCTACAGAGACCCAGTACTTC,CASSSTETQYF,TRBJ2-5,-,TRBV12-3/TRBV12-4,-
TGCGCCAGCAGCAGGGGGGGAGCGAACACCGGGGAGCTGTTTTTT,CASSRGGANTGELFF,TRBJ2-2,-,TRBV5-1,-
TGCAGCGTTGCGGGGGGCGCGTCTCAGCCCCAGCATTTT,CSVAGGASQPQHF,TRBJ1-5,-,TRBV29-1,-
TGCGCCAGCAGCTCGACAGGGGGCTCTCAGCCCCAGCATTTT,CASSSTGGSQPQHF,TRBJ1-5,-,TRBV5-1,TRBD1
TGCGCCAGCAGCTTGGTCCCGGGGATAGTTGCCTCTGGGGCCAACGTCCTGACTTTC,CASSLVPGIVASGANVLTF,TRBJ2-6,-,TRBV5-1,-
TGCGCCAGCAGCCTCTTTGGGTCCTCTGGAAACACCATATATTTT,CASSLFGSSGNTIYF,TRBJ1-3,-,TRBV4-1,-
TGCGCCAGCAGCTTGGTGGGACAGGCGATCACAGATACGCAGTATTTT,CASSLVGQAITDTQYF,TRBJ2-3,few,TRBV5-1,TRBD1
TGCGCCAGCAGCTCGATACTTAGCGGGGGGTCGAACACCGGGGAGCTGTTTTTT,CASSSILSGGSNTGELFF,TRBJ2-2,-,TRBV5-1,TRBD2
TGTGCCAGCACCACCCGCCGAGGACAGCAGAACACTGAAGCTTTCTTT,CASTTRRGQQNTEAFF,TRBJ1-1,-,TRBV6-6,-
TGTGCCAGCAGCTTAAGTCTAGCCAAAAACATTCAGTACTTC,CASSLSLAKNIQYF,TRBJ2-4,-,TRBV7-2,-
TGTGCCAGCTCAGAGGGACAGACCACCGGGGAGCTGTTTTTT,CASSEGQTTGELFF,TRBJ2-2,-,TRBV18,TRBD1
TGTGCCAGCAGTTACAGGGGCGGCTACACCTTC,CASSYRGGYTF,TRBJ1-2,once,TRBV12-3/TRBV12-4,TRBD1
TGCGCCAGCAGCCTAAACGGATCACCCCTCCACTTT,CASSLNGSPLHF,TRBJ1-6,-,TRBV5-1,-
TGCGCCAGCAGCCAATACGTGGGACAGGCGGCCGGGGAGCTGTTTTTT,CASSQYVGQAAGELFF,TRBJ2-2,few,TRBV4-1,TRBD1
TGTGCCAGCAGCCCGGACAGGGGATCATATGGCTACACCTTC,CASSPDRGSYGYTF,TRBJ1-2,once,TRBV5-4,TRBD1
TGTGCCACCAGTGATTTCAAGGGTAGCGGGGGGGCTGGAACAGATACGCAGTATTTT,CATSDFKGSGGAGTDTQYF,TRBJ2-3,-,TRBV24-1,TRBD2
TGCAGCGGCCGGACAGGGCGTGAGACCCAGTACTTC,CSGRTGRETQYF,TRBJ2-5,-,TRBV29-1,TRBD1
TGCGCCAGCAGCTTGGTAGCGGGTCCGACCGGGGAGCTGTTTTTT,CASSLVAGPTGELFF,TRBJ2-2,once,TRBV5-1,TRBD2
TGCGCCAGCAGTGCTGACCCCCTCATCGGAGGGCTCCATGGCTACACCTTC,CASSADPLIGGLHGYTF,TRBJ1-2,-,TRBV10-1,-
TGTGCCAGCTTCTTGGGGCCCGGGGGAGGGCGGGATACGCAGTATTTT,CASFLGPGGGRDTQYF,TRBJ2-3,-,TRBV5-5,TRBD2
TGTGCCTGGACCAGACAAAACAATGAGCAGTTCTTC,CAWTRQNNEQFF,TRBJ2-1,-,TRBV30,-
TGTGCCAGCAGAGAGACGGGGGGGAGGTTCGGCAACATTCAGTACTTC,CASRETGGRFGNIQYF,TRBJ2-4,-,TRBV2,TRBD2
TGTGCCAGCAGTTCCCCGGACAGAGGACCTAATTCACCCCTCCACTTT,CASSSPDRGPNSPLHF,TRBJ1-6,-,TRBV27,-
TGCGCCAGCAGCCTGAACACCGGGGAGCTGTTTTTT,CASSLNTGELFF,TRBJ2-2,-,TRBV10-1,-
TGCGCCAGCAGCTTGGTAGCGGTCACCGGGGAGCTGTTTTTT,CASSLVAVTGELFF,TRBJ2-2,-,TRBV5-1,-
TGTGCCAGCAGCCGATACTCCGGGGGAGGGAACAATGAGCAGTTCTTC,CASSRYSGGGNNEQFF,TRBJ2-1,-,TRBV7-7,TRBD2
TGTGCCACCAGTGAAGCAGGGGGCCTCGCAGATACGCAGTATTTT,CATSEAGGLADTQYF,TRBJ2-3,once,TRBV24-1,TRBD1
TGTGCCACCAGCCGCCCGGGGGGCCCTAGCACAGATACGCAGTATTTT,CATSRPGGPSTDTQYF,TRBJ2-3,-,TRBV15,-
TGTGCCAGCTCACAAGGGACAGTTAGCAATCAGCCCCAGCATTTT,CASSQGTVSNQPQHF,TRBJ1-5,-,TRBV18,TRBD1
TGTGCCAGCAGCTTAAGGTCTAGCGGGGTCAATGAGCAGTTCTTC,CASSLRSSGVNEQFF,TRBJ2-1,-,TRBV7-9,TRBD2
TGTGCCAGCAGCACCGGGCGGCGGGACAATGAAAAACTGTTTTTT,CASSTGRRDNEKLFF,TRBJ1-4,-,TRBV7-2,-
TGTGCCACCTCAGGGGGCTTCTATGGCTACACCTTC,CATSGGFYGYTF,TRBJ1-2,-,TRBV19,TRBD1
TGTGCCACCAGTGATCCGATGGACAGGCCCAATTCACCCCTCCACTTT,CATSDPMDRPNSPLHF,TRBJ1-6,once,TRBV24-1,TRBD1
TGCGCCAGCAGCCAAGGAGTAGCGGGGGACCCCTACAATGAGCAGTTCTTC,CASSQGVAGDPYNEQFF,TRBJ2-1,once,TRBV4-1,TRBD2
TGTGCCAGCAGCGAGCATAGGGGGACTGAAGCTTTCTTT,CASSEHRGTEAFF,TRBJ1-1,few,TRBV11-1,-
TGTGCCAGCAGCCAATACGGATTTGGAGATCGGGACAGGGGGTCCAAAGAGACCCAGTACTTC,CASSQYGFGDRDRGSKETQYF,TRBJ2-5,-,TRBV3-1/TRBV3-2,TRBD1
TGTGCCAGCGGAAGGGGGAAGGGCCCTCTTTCACCCCTCCACTTT,CASGRGKGPLSPLHF,TRBJ1-6,-,TRBV6-5,-
TGTGCCAGCAGCCGTACCTCTAGCACAGATACGCAGTATTTT,CASSRTSSTDTQYF,TRBJ2-3,-,TRBV27,-
TGTGCCAGCTCCCGGGGACAGGGGCACACTGAAGCTTTCTTT,CASSRGQGHTEAFF,TRBJ1-1,-,TRBV18,TRBD1
TGTGCCAGCAGCCGGAGCGGGGGCACAGATACGCAGTATTTT,CASSRSGGTDTQYF,TRBJ2-3,-,TRBV3-1/TRBV3-2,TRBD2
TGTGCCAGCAGCTTGGACTCTGAAAAGACCCAGTACTTC,CASSLDSEKTQYF,TRBJ2-5,-,TRBV5-4,-
TGTGCCAGTAGTTCCCTCCAGGTTGGAACAGATACGCAGTATTTT,CASSSLQVGTDTQYF,TRBJ2-3,-,TRBV19,-